This is a list of T cell receptor beta chains from one sample in a study of response to subunit inactivated influenza vaccine. One entry per CDR3 protein results from TCRdb running MiXCR on the RT-PCR reads. The table includes 860,000 or so distinct CDR3 sequences, 21% detected once. Specimen: PBMCs from blood, collected more than 4 days after vaccination. Receptors were obtained from a man aged 50 to 60 who received an inactivated influenza vaccine. The CDR3 runs from the conserved cysteine through the conserved F or W. The order of the fields is V gene, J gene, CDR3 protein.

TRBV7-8,TRBJ2-1,CAGGGREGSYNEQFF
TRBV3-1,TRBJ1-2,CASSQDPRIAYGYTF
TRBV2,TRBJ1-5,CASSGGFPGQGLPQPQHF
TRBV11-2,TRBJ1-1,CASSLVGSSEAFF
TRBV6-2/TRBV6-3,TRBJ2-1,CASSVSGRALGQFF
TRBV27,TRBJ2-7,CASRTSGRGITYEQYF
TRBV24-1,TRBJ1-1,CAPYRTVDTEAFF
TRBV7-4,TRBJ1-5,CASSASGQQGQPQHF
TRBV10-3,TRBJ1-2,CAISDERTKAALYGYTF
TRBV20-1,TRBJ2-5,CSAQSGRVRETQYF
TRBV5-6,TRBJ2-2,CASSLGELWNTGELFF
TRBV15,TRBJ2-7,CATSRGFGEQYF
TRBV6-2/TRBV6-3,TRBJ2-2,CASSYSRTGASNTGELFF
TRBV7-9,TRBJ2-7,CASRPPGSSYEQYF
TRBV12-3/TRBV12-4,TRBJ2-5,CASSLGQGGEETQYF
TRBV5-1,TRBJ1-2,CASSQGSTRNYGYTF
TRBV6-5,TRBJ2-3,CASSYGWDSTDTQYF
TRBV20-1,TRBJ2-7,CSARSGVGAYEQYF
TRBV7-2,TRBJ2-7,CASSSQGGDKVEQYF
TRBV24-1,TRBJ1-1,CATSDGTSEAFF
TRBV5-6,TRBJ1-3,CASSSIDRGGNTIYF
TRBV7-3,TRBJ2-3,CASSLLGGIDTQYF
TRBV15,TRBJ2-1,CATSRQYNEQFF